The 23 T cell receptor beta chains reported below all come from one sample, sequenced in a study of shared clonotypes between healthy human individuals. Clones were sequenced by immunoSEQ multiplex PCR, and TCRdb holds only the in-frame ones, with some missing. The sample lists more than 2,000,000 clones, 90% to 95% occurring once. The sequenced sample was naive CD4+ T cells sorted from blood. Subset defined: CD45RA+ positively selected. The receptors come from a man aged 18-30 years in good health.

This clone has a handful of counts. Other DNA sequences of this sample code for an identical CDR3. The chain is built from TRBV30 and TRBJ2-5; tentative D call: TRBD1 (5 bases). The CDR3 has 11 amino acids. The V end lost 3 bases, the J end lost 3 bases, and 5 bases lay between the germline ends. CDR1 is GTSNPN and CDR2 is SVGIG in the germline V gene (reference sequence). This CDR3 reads CAWSREETQYF. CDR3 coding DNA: TGTGCCTGGAGCAGGGAAGAGACCCAGTACTTC.

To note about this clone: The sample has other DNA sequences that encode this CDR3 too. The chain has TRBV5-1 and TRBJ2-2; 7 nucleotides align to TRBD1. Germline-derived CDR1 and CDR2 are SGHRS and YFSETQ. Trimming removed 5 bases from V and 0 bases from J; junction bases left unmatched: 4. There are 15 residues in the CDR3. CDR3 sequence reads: CASRRQGANTGELFF. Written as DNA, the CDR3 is TGCGCCAGCAGGAGACAGGGCGCGAACACCGGGGAGCTGTTTTTT. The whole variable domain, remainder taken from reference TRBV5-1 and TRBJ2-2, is KAGVTQTPRYLIKTRGQQVTLSCSPISGHRSVSWYQQTPGQGLQFLFEYFSETQRNKGNFPGRFSGRQFSNSRSEMNVSTLELGDSALYLCASRRQGANTGELFFGEGSRLTVL.

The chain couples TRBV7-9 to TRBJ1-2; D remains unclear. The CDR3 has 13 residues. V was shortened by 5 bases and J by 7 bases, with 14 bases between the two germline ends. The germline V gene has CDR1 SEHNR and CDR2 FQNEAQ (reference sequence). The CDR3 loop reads CASSLFPEGGYTF. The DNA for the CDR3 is TGTGCCAGCAGCCTATTTCCGGAGGGTGGCTACACCTTC.

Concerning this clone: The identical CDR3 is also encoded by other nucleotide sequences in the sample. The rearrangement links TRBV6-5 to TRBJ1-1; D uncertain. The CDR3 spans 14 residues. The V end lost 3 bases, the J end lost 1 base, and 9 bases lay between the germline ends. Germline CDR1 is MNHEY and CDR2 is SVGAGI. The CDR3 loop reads CASSYGLQNTEAFF. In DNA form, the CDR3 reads TGTGCCAGCAGTTATGGACTTCAGAACACTGAAGCTTTCTTT.

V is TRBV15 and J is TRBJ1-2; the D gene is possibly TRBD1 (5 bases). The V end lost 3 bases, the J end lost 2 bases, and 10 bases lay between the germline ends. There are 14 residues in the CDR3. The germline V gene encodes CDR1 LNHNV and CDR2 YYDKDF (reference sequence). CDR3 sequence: CATSSEGINYGYTF. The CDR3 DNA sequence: TGTGCCACCAGCAGCGAGGGGATCAACTATGGCTACACCTTC.

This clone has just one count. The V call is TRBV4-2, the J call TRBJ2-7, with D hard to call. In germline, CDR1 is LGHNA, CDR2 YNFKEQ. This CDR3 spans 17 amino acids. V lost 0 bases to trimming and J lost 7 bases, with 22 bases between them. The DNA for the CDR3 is TGTGCCAGCAGCCAAGACCCAGCCCTTGTAAGTAAGGTGGAGCAGTACTTC. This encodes CASSQDPALVSKVEQYF.

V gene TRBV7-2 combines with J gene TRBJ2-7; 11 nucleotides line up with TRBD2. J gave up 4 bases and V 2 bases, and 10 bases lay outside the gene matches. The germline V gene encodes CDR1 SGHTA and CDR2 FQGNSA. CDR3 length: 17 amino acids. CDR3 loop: CASSLTYPLAGDYEQYF. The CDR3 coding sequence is TGTGCCAGCAGCTTAACATACCCACTAGCGGGAGATTACGAGCAGTACTTC.

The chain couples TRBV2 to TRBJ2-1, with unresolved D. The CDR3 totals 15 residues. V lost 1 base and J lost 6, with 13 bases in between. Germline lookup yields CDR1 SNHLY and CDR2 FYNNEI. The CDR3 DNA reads TGTGCCAGCAGTGAAGGTCCCACCCCGACCAATGAGCAGTTCTTC. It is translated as CASSEGPTPTNEQFF.

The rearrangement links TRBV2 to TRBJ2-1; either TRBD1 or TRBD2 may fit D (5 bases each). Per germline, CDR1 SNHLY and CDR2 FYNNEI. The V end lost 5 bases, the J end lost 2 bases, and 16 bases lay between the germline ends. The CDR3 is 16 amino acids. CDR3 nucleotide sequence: TGTGCCAGCAGTCCGGCTGTGGGGGTCCCCTACAATGAGCAGTTCTTC. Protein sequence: CASSPAVGVPYNEQFF.

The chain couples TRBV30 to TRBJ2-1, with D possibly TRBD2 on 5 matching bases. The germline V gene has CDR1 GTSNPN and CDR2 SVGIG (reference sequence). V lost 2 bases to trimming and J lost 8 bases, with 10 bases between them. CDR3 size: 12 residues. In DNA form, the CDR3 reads TGTGCCTGGAGTAGAGGGTCCGATGAGCAGTTCTTC. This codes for CAWSRGSDEQFF.

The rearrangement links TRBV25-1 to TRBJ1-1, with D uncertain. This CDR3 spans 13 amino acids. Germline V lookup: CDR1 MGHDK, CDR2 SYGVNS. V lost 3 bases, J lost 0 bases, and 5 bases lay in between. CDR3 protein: CASSDNLNTEAFF. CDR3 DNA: TGTGCCAGCAGTGATAATTTGAACACTGAAGCTTTCTTT. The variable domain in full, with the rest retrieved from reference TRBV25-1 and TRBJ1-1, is EADIYQTPRYLVIGTGKKITLECSQTMGHDKMYWYQQDPGMELHLIHYSYGVNSTEKGDLSSESTVSRIRTEHFPLTLESARPSHTSQYLCASSDNLNTEAFFGQGTRLTVV.

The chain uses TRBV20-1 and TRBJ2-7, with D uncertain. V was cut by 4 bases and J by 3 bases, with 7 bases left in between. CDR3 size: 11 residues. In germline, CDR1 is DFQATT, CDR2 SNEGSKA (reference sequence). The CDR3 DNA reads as TGCAGTGCTATCAACGGCTACGAGCAGTACTTC. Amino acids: CSAINGYEQYF.

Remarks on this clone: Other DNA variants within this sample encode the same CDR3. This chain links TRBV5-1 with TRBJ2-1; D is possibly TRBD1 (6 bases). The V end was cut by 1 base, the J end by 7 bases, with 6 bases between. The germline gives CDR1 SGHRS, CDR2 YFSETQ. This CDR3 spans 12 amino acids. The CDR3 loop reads CASSLQGNEQFF. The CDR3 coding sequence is TGCGCCAGCAGCTTGCAGGGGAATGAGCAGTTCTTC.

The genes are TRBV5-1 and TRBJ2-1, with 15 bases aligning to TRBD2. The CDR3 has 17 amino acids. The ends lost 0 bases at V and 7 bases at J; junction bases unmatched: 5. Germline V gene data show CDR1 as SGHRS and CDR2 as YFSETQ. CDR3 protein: CASSLVWTSGGANEQFF. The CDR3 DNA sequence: TGCGCCAGCAGCTTGGTTTGGACTAGCGGGGGGGCGAATGAGCAGTTCTTC.

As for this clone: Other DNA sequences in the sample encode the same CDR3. The CDR3 sequence is CASSRGRGETQYF. CDR3 nucleotide sequence: TGCGCCAGCAGTCGGGGGCGGGGAGAGACCCAGTACTTC. V usage is TRBV5-1 and J usage is TRBJ2-5; D assignment may be TRBD1 or TRBD2 (6 bases each). The CDR3 contains 13 residues. In germline, CDR1 is SGHRS, CDR2 YFSETQ. V was cut by 5 bases and J by 4 bases, with 12 bases left in between.

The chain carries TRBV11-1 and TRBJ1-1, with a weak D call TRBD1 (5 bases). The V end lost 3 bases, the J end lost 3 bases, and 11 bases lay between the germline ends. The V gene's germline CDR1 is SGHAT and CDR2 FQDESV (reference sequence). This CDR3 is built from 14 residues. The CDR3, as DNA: TGTGCCAGCAGCTTCAGGGACCACTACACTGAAGCTTTCTTT. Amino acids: CASSFRDHYTEAFF.

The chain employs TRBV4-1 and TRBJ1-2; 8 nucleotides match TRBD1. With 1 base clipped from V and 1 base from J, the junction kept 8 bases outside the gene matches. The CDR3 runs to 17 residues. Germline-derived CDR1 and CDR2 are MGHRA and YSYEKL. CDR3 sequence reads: CASSQVPGTGLNYGYTF. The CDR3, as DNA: TGCGCCAGCAGCCAAGTTCCCGGGACAGGCCTTAACTATGGCTACACCTTC.

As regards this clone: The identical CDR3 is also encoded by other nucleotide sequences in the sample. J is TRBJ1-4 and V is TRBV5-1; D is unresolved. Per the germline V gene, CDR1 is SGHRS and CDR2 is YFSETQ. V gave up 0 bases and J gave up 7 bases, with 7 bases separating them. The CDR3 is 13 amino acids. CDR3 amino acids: CASSLGQAEKLFF. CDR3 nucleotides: TGCGCCAGCAGCTTGGGACAAGCTGAAAAACTGTTTTTT.

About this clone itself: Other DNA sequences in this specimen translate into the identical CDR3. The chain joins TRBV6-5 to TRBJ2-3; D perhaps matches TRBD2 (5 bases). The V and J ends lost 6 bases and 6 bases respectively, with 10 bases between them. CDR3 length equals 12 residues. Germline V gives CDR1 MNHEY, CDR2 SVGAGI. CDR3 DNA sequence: TGTGCCAGCAGCCGCGGGCTGGATACGCAGTATTTT. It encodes CASSRGLDTQYF.

The DNA of the CDR3 is TGCGCCAGCAACCTGGCTAGCGGGGGCACAGATACGCAGTATTTT. Encoded protein: CASNLASGGTDTQYF. The chain couples TRBV10-2 to TRBJ2-3; TRBD2 agrees at 9 bases. V was pared by 7 bases and J by 1 base, with 6 bases of the junction left unmatched. Germline V gene data show CDR1 as WSHSY and CDR2 as SAAADI. The CDR3 has 15 amino acids.

In nucleotides, the CDR3 is TGTGCCAGCACCACGCGATCCCTGATTCAGCAGTACTTC. Protein sequence: CASTTRSLIQQYF. This chain links TRBV7-2 with TRBJ2-7; no definite D call. The CDR3 is 13 amino acids. Trimming left V 7 bases short and J 8 bases short, with 18 bases between. Germline V gene lookup returns CDR1 SGHTA and CDR2 FQGNSA.

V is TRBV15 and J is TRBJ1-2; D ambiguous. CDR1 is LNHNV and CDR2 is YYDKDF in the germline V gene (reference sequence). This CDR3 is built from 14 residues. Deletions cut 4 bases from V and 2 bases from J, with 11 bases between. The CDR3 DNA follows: TGTGCCACCAGCACTTTGGGAAACAACTATGGCTACACCTTC. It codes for CATSTLGNNYGYTF.

CDR3 bases: TGTGCCATCAGTGAGTCGACAGGGAGTAATGAAAAACTGTTTTTT. It translates to CAISESTGSNEKLFF. The chain joins TRBV10-3 to TRBJ1-4; 7 positions match TRBD1. This CDR3 contains 15 residues. Germline CDR1 ENHRY, CDR2 SYGVKD. Trimming cost V 0 bases and J 4 bases; bases outside gene matches: 2.